Presented here are 17 T cell receptor beta chains from one specimen sequenced in a study of blood T cells in healthy people across ages. Alongside a J-beta primer mix, a sample-barcoded 5' primer served in a second PCR lasting roughly 7 to 12 cycles. TCRdb fed the 5' RACE reads into MiXCR, producing one record per CDR3 protein. The data show over 950,000 distinct CDR3 sequences, more than 30% seen once. The sample was blood. The receptors come from a man aged 18 to 35 in good health.

This chain uses TRBV14 with TRBJ2-1, with 10 bases that match TRBD2. Germline CDR1 and CDR2: SGHDN and FVKESK. The trim removed 2 bases at V and 8 bases at J, leaving 9 bases unmatched. This CDR3 is 16 amino acids long. CDR3 coding DNA: TGTGCCAGCAGCCAAACGTTCCTAGCGGGAGTCGATGAGCAGTTCTTC. Its protein product is CASSQTFLAGVDEQFF.

In the case of this clonotype: A read error may produce the germline difference seen at one junction end. The chain employs TRBV7-9 and TRBJ1-1, with 8 bases aligning to TRBD1. CDR1 and CDR2 (germline): SEHNR, FQNEAQ (reference sequence). The CDR3 is 15 residues long. The CDR3 region is CAGSLVQGASTEAFF. The CDR3 region has the DNA TGTGCCGGCAGCTTAGTGCAGGGGGCGAGCACTGAAGCTTTCTTT.

The chain is built from TRBV3-1 and TRBJ1-2; maybe TRBD1 (5 bases). Germline V gene sequence: CDR1 LGHDT, CDR2 YNNKEL (reference sequence). The CDR3 covers 14 residues. V lost 3 bases and J lost 7, with 15 bases in between. The CDR3 coding sequence is TGTGCCAGCAGCCACCAGGGTGTGGGAGGTGGCTACACCTTC. Protein: CASSHQGVGGGYTF.

The genes are TRBV20-1 and TRBJ2-2; D is uncertain. Trimming took 4 bases from V and 1 from J, leaving 7 bases between them. Looked up from germline, CDR1 is DFQATT and CDR2 is SNEGSKA (reference sequence). The CDR3 contains 13 residues. The CDR3 loop is CSAIWVNTGELFF. In DNA, the CDR3 is TGCAGTGCTATATGGGTGAACACCGGGGAGCTGTTTTTT.

The J gene is TRBJ1-1, the V gene TRBV25-1; D is uncertain. Germline CDR1 MGHDK, CDR2 SYGVNS. Trimming shortened V by 1 base and J by 8 bases, and 14 bases separated the two germline ends. This CDR3 contains 14 residues. CDR3 bases: TGTGCCAGCAGTGAATCTGGCAGTGTCTTGGAAGCTTTCTTT. Amino acid sequence: CASSESGSVLEAFF.

V is TRBV7-2 and J is TRBJ1-2; 9 bases are a match to TRBD1. Germline V CDR1 and CDR2: SGHTA, FQGNSA. The ends lost 1 base at V and 2 bases at J; junction bases unmatched: 8. CDR3 size: 17 residues. CDR3 nucleotides: TGTGCCAGCAGCTTAGAACCTGGACAGGGGTTCAACTATGGCTACACCTTC. Amino acid sequence: CASSLEPGQGFNYGYTF.

CDR3 in DNA: TGCAGTGCTGTCCTGAACAGCGGGACTGAAGCTTTCTTT. This codes for CSAVLNSGTEAFF. This sequence joins TRBV20-1 and TRBJ1-1; D call uncertain. CDR1 DFQATT and CDR2 SNEGSKA come from the germline V gene (reference sequence). Deletions cut 5 bases from V and 5 bases from J, with 15 bases between. The length of the CDR3 is 13 residues.

The CDR3 loop is CASSLQGPADQPQHF. CDR3 DNA sequence: TGTGCCAGCAGCTTGCAGGGGCCCGCAGATCAGCCCCAGCATTTT. V and J are TRBV7-2 and TRBJ1-5; possible D gene TRBD1, 6 bases. V lost 3 bases, J lost 5 bases, and 14 bases lay in between. Germline V gene data show CDR1 as SGHTA and CDR2 as FQGNSA. There are 15 residues in the CDR3.

This clonotype has at least ten counts. The rearrangement uses TRBV4-3 and TRBJ2-4; maybe TRBD2 (5 bases). The germline V gene encodes CDR1 LGHNA and CDR2 YSLEER. The V end was cut by 4 bases, the J end by 8 bases, with 15 bases between. The CDR3 spans 14 residues. The CDR3 nucleotides are TGCGCCAGCAGCCCAAATCGGGGAAACGACATTCAGTACTTC. Protein sequence: CASSPNRGNDIQYF.

The chain joins TRBV28 to TRBJ2-4; tentative D call: TRBD1 (6 bases). The V and J ends lost 2 bases and 1 base respectively, with 9 bases between them. The CDR3 totals 15 residues. Germline CDR1 is MDHEN and CDR2 is SYDVKM. The CDR3 protein is CASSLTRGAKNIQYF. The CDR3 nucleotides are TGTGCCAGCAGTTTAACCAGGGGTGCCAAAAACATTCAGTACTTC.

The chain uses TRBV5-1 and TRBJ2-3; maybe TRBD2 (5 bases). The germline V gene encodes CDR1 SGHRS and CDR2 YFSETQ. Trimming took off 1 base at V and 0 bases at J, with 12 bases between the two ends. The CDR3 loop spans 16 amino acids. The CDR3 nucleotides read TGCGCCAGCAGCTTGCCCCAGCGGCTTAGCACAGATACGCAGTATTTT. It specifies CASSLPQRLSTDTQYF.

This clonotype occurred a few times. The rearrangement joins TRBV21-1 to TRBJ2-2; TRBD1 is taken as the D call from the table, unchecked against the DNA. TRBV21-1 is a pseudogene. CDR3 length: 15 amino acids. CDR3 in DNA: TGTGCCAGCAGCAGGCGTAGGGGGAACACCGGGGAGCTGTTTTTT. This encodes CASSRRRGNTGELFF.

The chain employs TRBV24-1 and TRBJ2-5; no reliable D call. From germline, CDR1 is KGHDR and CDR2 SFDVKD. CDR3 size: 12 residues. Trimming pared 8 bases from V and 11 bases from J, leaving 17 bases between. CDR3 nucleotides: TGTGCCACCACCTCGCCGTGGAATGAGCAGTACTTC. Translation: CATTSPWNEQYF.

The chain has TRBV2 and TRBJ2-3; D is uncertain. The CDR3 is 16 residues long. Germline V CDR1 and CDR2: SNHLY, FYNNEI. Trimming pared 6 bases from V and 2 bases from J, leaving 18 bases between. In DNA form, the CDR3 reads TGTGCCAGCAGCGATTCTTCGACTGGATACACAGATACGCAGTATTTT. Its translation: CASSDSSTGYTDTQYF. Variable domain in full (rest from reference TRBV2 and TRBJ2-3): EPEVTQTPSHQVTQMGQEVILRCVPISNHLYFYWYRQILGQKVEFLVSFYNNEISEKSEIFDDQFSVERPDGSNFTLKIRSTKLEDSAMYFCASSDSSTGYTDTQYFGPGTRLTVL.

V and J are TRBV20-1 and TRBJ1-2; TRBD1 matches 7 bases. The CDR3 has 13 residues. Unmatched junction bases numbered 11, after V lost 5 bases and J lost 8 bases. The germline CDR1 and CDR2 sequences are DFQATT and SNEGSKA (reference sequence). CDR3 amino acids: CSAGRQGRGGYTF. The CDR3 DNA is TGCAGTGCTGGTCGACAGGGTCGAGGCGGCTACACCTTC.

This clonotype has only one observation. The rearrangement joins TRBV7-9 to TRBJ1-2, with TRBD1 matching 9 bases. The J segment lost 3 bases and the V segment lost 5 bases, leaving 13 bases of the junction unmatched. There are 17 residues in the CDR3. CDR1 and CDR2 (germline): SEHNR, FQNEAQ (reference sequence). The CDR3 nucleotides read TGTGCCAGCAGCCCCGAAGCGTTCGGGACAGGGTACTATGGCTACACCTTC. Translated, it gives CASSPEAFGTGYYGYTF.

The V gene is TRBV7-9, the J gene TRBJ2-2; D gene ambiguous. V gave up 2 bases and J gave up 13 bases, with 11 bases separating them. CDR3 length: 12 amino acids. CDR1 is SEHNR and CDR2 is FQNEAQ in the germline V gene (reference sequence). CDR3 loop: CASSLTPVVLFF. Written as DNA, the CDR3 is TGTGCCAGCAGCTTAACCCCTGTGGTGCTGTTTTTT.